This TCR beta chain was sequenced during a study of T cell changes during pregnancy in multiple sclerosis. The protocol was immunoSEQ multiplex PCR, while the TCRdb copy is restricted to in-frame clones and leaves out a portion. The sample yields about 53,000 clones, nearly 90% seen once. Trimming stripped 6 bases from V and 3 bases from J, with 11 bases between. The CDR3 is 13 residues long. The source was peripheral blood, collected after pregnancy. The J gene is TRBJ1-1, the V gene TRBV23-1; D is perhaps TRBD1 (6 bases). TRBV23-1 is placed among ORFs of uncertain function. The origin of this receptor is a female donor in good health, enrolled as a control in a pregnancy study. CDR3 DNA: TGCGCCAGCAGAGGGGGGGAGGACACTGAAGCTTTCTTT. Encoded protein: CASRGGEDTEAFF.